The 20 T cell receptor beta chains presented below share a single source sample, sequenced in a study of cytomegalovirus exposure and HLA in healthy donors. It was with 60 Vbeta and 13 Jbeta primers that the PCR ran. Generated by immunoSEQ multiplex PCR, the TCRdb table keeps only in-frame clones and is missing some. In the table there are about 55,000 clones, about 84% of which are singletons. The sequencing sample was made of PBMCs. Receptors were obtained from a female donor in good health and CMV-seronegative.

This clone appeared a single time. The rearrangement links TRBV27 to TRBJ1-2; D not certain. CDR1 MNHEY and CDR2 SMNVEV come from the germline V gene (reference sequence). V was pared by 6 bases and J by 13 bases, with 24 bases between. The CDR3 is 14 residues long. CDR3 bases: TGTGCCAGCAGCTCTCAGAGGGCCCCTGGTTGGTGCACCTTC. Its protein is CASSSQRAPGWCTF.

The CDR3, as DNA: TGTGCCAGCAGCGGGGGGGGCCGATCCGCAGATACGCAGTATTTT. Encoded protein: CASSGGGRSADTQYF. The chain couples TRBV9 to TRBJ2-3; D is possibly TRBD2 (7 bases). V shed 3 bases and J shed 4 bases, with 15 bases lying between them. This CDR3 contains 15 residues. Germline assignment: CDR1 SGDLS and CDR2 YYNGEE.

This chain joins TRBV4-3 and TRBJ2-3; D unresolved. CDR3 length equals 14 residues. Germline V gives CDR1 LGHNA, CDR2 YSLEER. Deletions cut 0 bases from V and 4 bases from J, with 8 bases between. The CDR3 bases are TGCGCCAGCAGCCAAGATAGAGCATCAGATACGCAGTATTTT. It codes for CASSQDRASDTQYF.

In DNA form, the CDR3 reads TGCGCCAGCAGCTCGGCGGGGGCGAACACCGGGGAGCTGTTTTTT. Encoded protein: CASSSAGANTGELFF. V is TRBV5-1 and J is TRBJ2-2; 7 nucleotides align to TRBD2. Germline V gene data show CDR1 as SGHRS and CDR2 as YFSETQ. The CDR3 is 15 residues long. Losses at the gene ends were 3 bases for V and 0 bases for J; bases not matched to a gene: 2.

This chain joins TRBV27 and TRBJ1-5; 10 bases are shared with TRBD1. Per the germline V gene, CDR1 is MNHEY and CDR2 is SMNVEV (reference sequence). V shed 5 bases, J shed 11 bases, and the junction held 15 bases outside the gene matches. The CDR3 covers 16 residues. The DNA for the CDR3 is TGTGCCAGCAGTCCTTTACGGACAGGGGGACTAATGGCCCAGCATTTT. Amino acids: CASSPLRTGGLMAQHF.

The V gene is TRBV25-1, the J gene TRBJ1-3, with D perhaps matching TRBD1 (5 bases). CDR3 length: 14 amino acids. CDR1 is MGHDK, CDR2 SYGVNS, per germline. V was clipped by 7 bases and J by 0 bases, with 10 bases between them. The CDR3 is CASTWGGSGNTIYF. CDR3 DNA sequence: TGTGCCAGCACCTGGGGGGGCTCTGGAAACACCATATATTTT.

V is TRBV6-5 and J is TRBJ2-7; a possible D gene is TRBD1 (7 bases). V was cut by 2 bases and J by 7 bases, with 15 bases left in between. This CDR3 contains 14 residues. Per the germline V gene, CDR1 is MNHEY and CDR2 is SVGAGI. The CDR3: CASSYREGAGEQYF. The CDR3 DNA reads TGTGCCAGCAGTTACCGAGAGGGGGCGGGGGAGCAGTACTTC.

V gene TRBV4-1 combines with J gene TRBJ2-7; 11 bases line up with TRBD1. Per germline, CDR1 MGHRA and CDR2 YSYEKL. The V segment lost 2 bases and the J segment 3 bases; nucleotides outside the gene matches: 3. The CDR3 runs 15 residues. This CDR3 is CASSQQGQGGYEQYF. CDR3 nucleotides: TGCGCCAGCAGCCAACAGGGACAGGGGGGCTACGAGCAGTACTTC.

The J gene is TRBJ1-1, the V gene TRBV4-2; D is possibly TRBD1 (5 bases). Trimming stripped 1 base from V and 5 bases from J, with 8 bases between. Looked up from germline, CDR1 is LGHNA and CDR2 is YNFKEQ. This CDR3 is built from 13 residues. The DNA for the CDR3 is TGTGCCAGCAGCCAAGGACGGGGGACTGAAGCTTTCTTT. Translation: CASSQGRGTEAFF.

V gene TRBV6-6 combines with J gene TRBJ2-3, with a possible D match to TRBD1 (5 bases). The CDR3 is made up of 16 amino acids. V dropped 4 bases and J dropped 4 bases, with 18 bases sitting between them. CDR1 and CDR2 from the germline V gene are MNHNY and SVGAGI (reference sequence). CDR3 bases: TGTGCCAGCAGTTCAAGGGGCGGAGACTGGGCAGATACGCAGTATTTT. Protein: CASSSRGGDWADTQYF.

V usage is TRBV25-1 and J usage is TRBJ2-7; 7 nucleotides line up with TRBD1. The germline gives CDR1 MGHDK, CDR2 SYGVNS. V lost 7 bases to trimming and J lost 2 bases; unmatched junction nucleotides: 5. The CDR3 has 13 amino acids. The CDR3 region is CASTRQGPYEQYF. CDR3 coding DNA: TGTGCCAGCACAAGACAGGGCCCCTACGAGCAGTACTTC.

V and J are TRBV11-2 and TRBJ2-1; TRBD2 matches at 10 bases. The germline V gene encodes CDR1 SGHAT and CDR2 FQNNGV. Trimming at V came to 1 base and at J to 15 bases, leaving 3 bases not matched to a gene. CDR3 length: 12 amino acids. CDR3 region: CASSLGASGRFF. In DNA, the CDR3 is TGTGCCAGCAGCTTAGGCGCTAGCGGGAGGTTCTTC.

This sequence joins TRBV27 and TRBJ1-2; D is ambiguous. CDR3 size: 13 residues. The V and J ends lost 4 bases and 4 bases respectively, with 10 bases between them. The germline gives CDR1 MNHEY, CDR2 SMNVEV (reference sequence). CDR3 nucleotides: TGTGCCAGCAGTTCAACAGTTACCTATGGCTACACCTTC. Translating it yields CASSSTVTYGYTF.

This clone was picked up one time. V is TRBV11-3 and J is TRBJ2-1, with TRBD2 matching over 10 bases. V lost 5 bases to trimming and J lost 9 bases; unmatched junction nucleotides: 10. The germline V gene has CDR1 SGHNT and CDR2 YENEEA. CDR3 size: 15 residues. The DNA for the CDR3 is TGTGCCAGCAGCGAGGAGCGGGGGGGCCGTGGTGAGCAGTTCTTC. It is translated as CASSEERGGRGEQFF.

This chain links TRBV6-5 with TRBJ1-1; unclear D gene. Trimming pared 5 bases from V and 0 bases from J, leaving 10 bases between. CDR1 is MNHEY and CDR2 is SVGAGI in the germline V gene. This CDR3 region has 14 residues. CDR3 coding DNA: TGTGCCAGCAGTCAACAGCCGTTGAACACTGAAGCTTTCTTT. The encoded protein is CASSQQPLNTEAFF.

The DNA of the CDR3 is TGCGCCAGCAGCCAAGATCAGAACAGGAACTATGGCTACACCTTC. Protein sequence: CASSQDQNRNYGYTF. V gene TRBV4-3 combines with J gene TRBJ1-2, with D perhaps matching TRBD1 (5 bases). This CDR3 comprises 15 residues. Germline V gene sequence: CDR1 LGHNA, CDR2 YSLEER. Trimming removed 0 bases from V and 2 bases from J, with 10 bases in between.

J is TRBJ1-2 and V is TRBV20-1; perhaps TRBD1 as D (5 bases). The CDR3 loop spans 11 amino acids. The germline V gene has CDR1 DFQATT and CDR2 SNEGSKA (reference sequence). V was clipped by 6 bases and J by 4 bases, with 9 bases between them. CDR3 DNA sequence: TGCAGTGCCCAGGGAAGCTATGGCTACACCTTC. Translating it yields CSAQGSYGYTF.

The chain combines TRBV15 with TRBJ1-1, with 8 bases aligning to TRBD1. CDR1 is LNHNV and CDR2 is YYDKDF in the germline V gene (reference sequence). The CDR3 is 15 amino acids. With 4 bases clipped from V and 4 bases from J, the junction kept 8 bases outside the gene matches. This CDR3 reads CATSIGNRGSTEAFF. The CDR3 DNA reads TGTGCCACCAGCATCGGAAACAGGGGGAGCACTGAAGCTTTCTTT.

As to this clone: Relative to the germline gene, one junction end is altered; a read error may explain this. V is TRBV7-9 and J is TRBJ2-6; 7 nucleotides line up with TRBD1. In germline, CDR1 is SEHNR, CDR2 FQNEAQ (reference sequence). This CDR3 is 17 amino acids long. The CDR3 DNA reads TGTTCCAGCAGCATGGACAGGTTTCACTCTGGGGCCAACGTCCTGACTTTC. It specifies CSSSMDRFHSGANVLTF.

V is TRBV5-4 and J is TRBJ1-4; 8 nucleotides match TRBD1. This CDR3 region has 18 residues. V shed 4 bases and J 8 bases; nucleotides not matched to a gene: 19. Germline values: CDR1 SGHNT, CDR2 YYREEE (reference sequence). This CDR3 is CASSKGGTGLTVGEKLFF. As DNA, the CDR3 is TGTGCCAGCAGCAAGGGCGGGACAGGTCTTACAGTTGGAGAAAAACTGTTTTTT.